Below, 13 T cell receptor beta chains from the same sample are listed, as sequenced in a study of blood T cells in healthy people across ages. Sample-barcoded 5' priming and a J-beta primer mix drove a second PCR of about 6 to 12 cycles. TCRdb recomputed calls from the 5' RACE reads with MiXCR, one row per CDR3 protein. Among 1.5 million to 2 million distinct CDR3 sequences listed, 49% were seen once. Input material: blood. The receptors were gathered from a woman aged 40 to 55 in good health.

V gene TRBV9 combines with J gene TRBJ2-3, with a weak D call TRBD2 (7 bases). The CDR3 extends over 13 amino acids. The germline V gene has CDR1 SGDLS and CDR2 YYNGEE. Trimming stripped 7 bases from V and 3 bases from J, with 12 bases between. The CDR3 loop reads CASGGAGTDTQYF. The CDR3 region has the DNA TGTGCCAGCGGGGGGGCGGGTACAGATACGCAGTATTTT. Combining the CDR3 with reference TRBV9 and TRBJ2-3 gives the whole variable domain DSGVTQTPKHLITATGQRVTLRCSPRSGDLSVYWYQQSLDQGLQFLIQYYNGEERAKGNILERFSAQQFPDLHSELNLSSLELGDSALYFCASGGAGTDTQYFGPGTRLTVL.

This chain links TRBV27 with TRBJ1-2, with D uncertain. The CDR3 totals 14 residues. Germline-derived CDR1 and CDR2 are MNHEY and SMNVEV (reference sequence). The ends were cut back, 3 bases at V and 8 bases at J, with 16 bases in the middle. The DNA of the CDR3 is TGTGCCAGCAGTTTCCGCGAGGGTCTGAGGGGCTACACCTTC. It codes for CASSFREGLRGYTF.

Details on this clonotype: Its ends do not fully match the called genes, so a read error is possible. V gene TRBV6-2 or TRBV6-3 combines with J gene TRBJ2-1, with 12 bases lining up with TRBD2. Germline V gives CDR1 MNHEY, CDR2 SVGEGT. CDR3 length: 19 residues. CDR3 sequence: CASRDFTSGGSSSYNERFF. The CDR3 DNA follows: TGTGCCAGCAGAGATTTCACTAGCGGGGGGTCGAGCTCCTACAATGAGCGGTTCTTC.

J is TRBJ2-5 and V is TRBV28; 7 bases line up with TRBD2. Gene TRBJ2-7 matches the end of the DNA better, so the J call may be wrong. The length of the CDR3 is 15 residues. Per germline, CDR1 MDHEN and CDR2 SYDVKM. Here the CDR3 reads CASSSGGYDSYEQYF. The CDR3 DNA reads as TGTGCCAGCAGTTCGGGGGGATACGATTCCTACGAGCAGTACTTC.

This clonotype showed up many times. The CDR3 spells CASSPTGAYGYTF. CDR3 DNA: TGTGCCAGCAGCCCGACAGGGGCCTATGGCTACACCTTC. The chain recombines TRBV12-3 or TRBV12-4 with TRBJ1-2; 8 bases line up with TRBD1. V shed 6 bases and J 4 bases; nucleotides not matched to a gene: 4. This CDR3 region has 13 residues.

This clonotype was seen once. The junction departs from germline at one end; a sequencing error may be responsible. V gene TRBV20-1 combines with J gene TRBJ2-5; D may correspond to TRBD1 or TRBD2 (6 bases each). Germline V gives CDR1 DFQATT, CDR2 SNEGSKA (reference sequence). The CDR3 is 15 residues long. The CDR3: CSGGGTGAFQETQYF. The DNA for the CDR3 is TGTAGTGGAGGAGGAACGGGGGCCTTCCAAGAGACCCAGTACTTC.

This clonotype was seen only a few times. V and J are TRBV28 and TRBJ2-7; 12 bases line up with TRBD1. Trimming at V came to 5 bases and at J to 4 bases, leaving 6 bases not matched to a gene. Looked up from germline, CDR1 is MDHEN and CDR2 is SYDVKM. The CDR3 is 15 amino acids. The DNA for the CDR3 is TGTGCCAGCAGTAATCCGGGACAGGGGGCTTACGAGCAGTACTTC. It specifies CASSNPGQGAYEQYF.

This rearrangement joins TRBV12-3 or TRBV12-4 to TRBJ2-5, with D possibly matching TRBD2 (5 bases). The CDR3 is 14 residues long. The V and J ends lost 6 bases and 1 base respectively, with 12 bases between them. The CDR3: CASRVTSGQETQYF. CDR3 sequence (DNA): TGTGCCAGCAGGGTGACCAGCGGCCAAGAGACCCAGTACTTC.

This clonotype was counted only a few times. The rearrangement joins TRBV10-3 to TRBJ2-1; 11 nucleotides align to TRBD1. Germline CDR1 and CDR2: ENHRY and SYGVKD. J was trimmed by 7 bases and V by 4 bases; bases with no gene match: 3. This CDR3 has 14 residues. This CDR3 reads CAISGGQGENEQFF. The DNA of the CDR3 is TGTGCCATCAGTGGGGGACAGGGGGAGAATGAGCAGTTCTTC.

The count of this clonotype is one. The chain links TRBV20-1 to TRBJ2-5, with 10 bases aligning to TRBD2. V was pared by 2 bases and J by 5 bases, with 5 bases of the junction left unmatched. This CDR3 has 14 amino acids. Germline V gene sequence: CDR1 DFQATT, CDR2 SNEGSKA (reference sequence). CDR3 protein: CSARLAGVLETQYF. Written as DNA, the CDR3 is TGCAGTGCTAGACTAGCGGGGGTTCTGGAGACCCAGTACTTC.

The chain uses TRBV6-5 and TRBJ2-3, with TRBD1 matching over 7 bases. CDR1 is MNHEY and CDR2 is SVGAGI in the germline V gene. V gave up 8 bases and J gave up 6 bases; unmatched junction bases: 11. This CDR3 has 14 residues. CDR3 in amino acids: CASQPRGQEDTQYF. Written as DNA, the CDR3 is TGTGCCAGCCAACCTAGGGGGCAAGAGGATACGCAGTATTTT.

In this sample, this clonotype turned up many times. The chain joins TRBV29-1 to TRBJ2-3; D might be TRBD1 (5 bases). V was trimmed by 6 bases and J by 3 bases, leaving 13 bases between them. The CDR3 covers 13 residues. CDR1 SQVTM and CDR2 ANQGSEA come from the germline V gene. The CDR3 bases are TGCAGCGTGGACAAGGCAGGGACAGATACGCAGTATTTT. Amino acid sequence: CSVDKAGTDTQYF.

V gene TRBV29-1 combines with J gene TRBJ1-1; 7 bases are a match to TRBD1. CDR3 length: 13 amino acids. Germline V gives CDR1 SQVTM, CDR2 ANQGSEA. After removal of 7 bases from V and 5 bases from J, the junction contained 10 bases not matched to a gene. The CDR3 spells CSGTQGTLTEAFF. The CDR3 nucleotides are TGCAGCGGTACACAGGGGACTCTGACTGAAGCTTTCTTT.